This TCR beta chain came from a study of blood T cell repertoires in COVID-19. Across the whole study: The cDNA or gDNA used as material had been derived from T cells, B-cell-depleted T cells, or PBMCs.

Original analysis: The assay estimated nucleated cells by amplifying reference gene primers. Profiled with immunoSEQ multiplex PCR; TCRdb holds only in-frame clones, not every one. The V and J calls and the clone size are those of that table, but D and trimming were determined from the DNA. The sample shows roughly 150,000 clones, about four fifths of them seen only once. This clone came up a few times. Germline assignment: CDR1 LGHNA and CDR2 YSLEER. V lost 0 bases and J lost 5, with 7 bases in between. The CDR3 consists of 13 residues. The receptor was isolated from a woman aged 60-75 years with COVID-19, enrolled during active disease. The V gene is TRBV4-3, the J gene TRBJ1-1; D not resolved. Sequences were obtained from peripheral blood. As DNA, the CDR3 is TGCGCCAGCAGCCAAGAAAGGAGGACTGAAGCTTTCTTT. This codes for CASSQERRTEAFF.